This TCR beta chain originates from a study of T cells in tumors after PD-1 blockade. Overall study context: Mean per blood sample: some 120,000 templates (roughly 22,000-270,000), approximately 37,000 unique clonotypes.

TCRdb keeps only in-frame clones here, not all; method: immunoSEQ multiplex PCR. The data show some 48,000 clones, roughly 73% seen once. CDR3 length: 15 amino acids. Trimming stripped 6 bases from V and 5 bases from J, with 19 bases between. From germline, CDR1 is SNHLY and CDR2 FYNNEI. This sequence joins TRBV2 and TRBJ1-1; tentative D call: TRBD1 (5 bases). The sequenced sample was PBMCs, obtained before anti-PD-1 treatment. The TCR comes from a human donor with basal cell carcinoma. As DNA, the CDR3 is TGTGCCAGCAGGGGAGCCATGGGACCAGAGACTGAAGCTTTCTTT. Its protein is CASRGAMGPETEAFF.